This record looks at one T cell receptor beta chain sequence and its context. No antigen is known for it. Controls were healthy donors (matched for age and sex). RNA, at about 0.45 to 1 ug, was reverse transcribed with random hexamers. Amplification of TCR beta CDR3 used immunoSEQ multiplex PCR across 54 Vbeta and 13 Jbeta. TCRdb used MiXCR to reprocess the immunoSEQ multiplex PCR reads, holding one entry per CDR3 protein. Here the sample spans 150,000 to 200,000 distinct CDR3 sequences, 92% being singletons. The data derive from a study of CD8 T cells in Susac syndrome. General study findings and limits: Acknowledgment was made by the study that its TCR sequencing and HLA analysis involved a relatively small number of individuals.

Germline V lookup: CDR1 MGHRA, CDR2 YSYEKL. Trimming cost V 4 bases and J 2 bases; bases outside gene matches: 7. The CDR3 is 15 residues long. Sequencing input: CD4+ T cells from PBMCs. V gene TRBV4-1 combines with J gene TRBJ2-7, with 8 bases aligning to TRBD1. The receptor was derived from a human donor in good health. CDR3 sequence (DNA): TGCGCCAGCAGCCTCTGGCAGGGGGCCACCTACGAGCAGTACTTC. As protein: CASSLWQGATYEQYF.